This entry concerns a single T cell receptor beta chain. The table lists this clonotype with a few counts. The clone's antigen remains unknown. Nothing much larger sits one base from this clone, and base qualities are not available. In the paper's terms, the treatment or condition label means: live attenuated yellow fever vaccine strain. At every blood-draw timepoint, two biological replicates of bulk PBMCs were collected. PBMCs were isolated from peripheral blood using a standard Ficoll-Paque protocol. TriZol was used to extract RNA from bulk PBMCs, CD4 and CD8 fractions, and dextramer-positive and dextramer-negative fractions. The source of the sample is a study of T cells after yellow fever vaccination (dated by TCRdb to the late 2010s). The study in broad terms: The SMART-Seq v4 Ultra Low Input RNA kit was used to prepare libraries from fractions with low cell numbers. To follow T-cell clones before and after primary and booster YFV17D yellow fever vaccination, bulk TCR alpha and beta repertoires were sequenced over time. The cohort comprised two healthy male donors, one aged 18 to 30 and one aged 30 to 40 years. Bulk PBMC replicates and cell subsets were isolated from blood drawn at multiple timepoints before and after both primary and secondary immunization. General conclusions and limits of the study: Because only two donors were included in the study, the extent to which the findings can be generalized is limited. After the booster, most of the clones that had expanded following primary vaccination were detected again (just under 97% of CD4 and 88% of CD8), which suggests that memory was broadly maintained. The secondary T-cell response was found to be weaker but faster than the primary response, with a peak reached on day 5 rather than on day 15. FACS-sorted repertoires could contain abundant contaminating clonotypes from the bulk population, so computational filtering was required. A small fraction of clonotypes appeared in both the CD4 and CD8 compartments, likely as a result of convergent recombination.

After removal of 10 bases from V and 8 bases from J, the junction retains 8 bases not matched to a gene. Reading from cysteine to valine, the CDR3 counts 12 amino acids. Only the CDR3 region is kept as DNA, spanning 36 bases read in frame from base 1. The germline V gene gives CDR1 as ENHRY and CDR2 as SYGVKD. Data came from an Illumina NovaSeq 6000. TCR cDNA was synthesized by 5'RACE template switching, which introduced a universal primer site and unique molecular identifiers. cDNA synthesis was primed from both the TCR alpha and TCR beta constant segments. Library amplification used two PCR steps, and the second PCR step added sample barcodes and sequencing adapters. Sequencing of libraries was performed on Illumina HiSeq 2500 (2x100 bp) or NovaSeq (2x150 bp). On the study's bioinformatics: Reads were demultiplexed and collapsed into UMI consensus sequences with MIGEC, and V(D)J alignment was performed with MiXCR. Clonotypes responding to the vaccine were identified with edgeR on replicate PBMC samples, with the criteria of FDR below 0.01 and a log2 fold change above 5 up to day 15. Each bulk clonotype was labeled CD4 or CD8 based on which sequenced repertoire, CD4 or CD8, contained the clonotype at higher abundance. TCRdb trimmed the raw reads at Q25, called clones with MiXCR and kept productive beta chains. Each entry is one CDR3 protein sequence, shown with its most common DNA and genes. It is TCRdb's table, rather than the study itself, that gives the V and J calls and clone size. This sample is represented by 400,000 to 450,000 distinct CDR3 sequences; under 20% of them were singletons. The ten top clones hold roughly a sixth of the sample.

This sequence originates from a man younger than 30 who received the YFV17D yellow fever vaccine. In this chain, TRBV10-3 is recombined with TRBJ2-7; TRBD1 matches 10 bases in the middle. Sample: PBMCs, taken before the yellow fever booster vaccination. The CDR3 reads CATGQGVGQQYV. The base sequence is TGTGCCACCGGACAGGGGGTGGGGCAGCAGTACGTC.